The entry below gives a single TCR beta chain sequence along with its context. This CDR3 has 15 amino acids. Per germline, CDR1 MNHEY and CDR2 SVGAGI. V dropped 3 bases and J dropped 3 bases, with 15 bases sitting between them. The data were taken from a study of blood T cell repertoires in COVID-19. Study summary: Some COVID-19 samples were acute and others convalescent; all came from the United States, Italy and Spain.

Clones were read by immunoSEQ multiplex PCR, and TCRdb kept only the in-frame ones, dropping some. The sample has roughly 100,000 clones; 70% to 90% are singletons. Sequenced: peripheral blood. The receptor was isolated from a man aged 45-65 years in a cohort sampled during active COVID-19. The rearrangement joins TRBV6-5 to TRBJ2-7; weak D call: TRBD1 (5 bases). The CDR3 DNA reads TGTGCCAGCAGTTATAACAGGCCTCGAGTCTACGAGCAGTACTTC. Its translation is CASSYNRPRVYEQYF.